The present T cell receptor (beta chain) was sequenced within a study of shared clonotypes between healthy human individuals. As regards this clone: Antigen specificity is unknown.

Some 30,000 T cell genomes (roughly 0.2 ug DNA) went into each sorted-subset replicate. Under the authors' procedure: Junction-only sequences without quality scores came from ImmunoSEQ, so filtering differed. Only in-frame clones appear in the TCRdb table, and some are missing; sequencing was by immunoSEQ multiplex PCR. The DNA was the basis for D and trimming; V, J and clone size are from that table. The sample consists of roughly 2.1 million clones, roughly 91% of them appearing once. General study findings and limits: Estimated richness values were generally larger in naive subsets than in memory subsets.

The naive CD8 population came from CD45RO-negative cells selected for CCR7, without terminally differentiated effector memory CD45RA+ cells. The study drew all its donors from Caucasian adults living in Nashville, Tennessee. This CDR3 comprises 13 residues. V dropped 8 bases and J dropped 4 bases, with 12 bases sitting between them. Germline V gene sequence: CDR1 MGHDK, CDR2 SYGVNS. The rearrangement joins TRBV25-1 to TRBJ2-1; D perhaps matches TRBD2 (6 bases). The sequence came from a man younger than 35 in good health. Some clones in this sample may be carry-over from other donors' samples. The specimen sequenced was naive CD8+ T cells from PBMCs. CDR3 DNA: TGTGCCAGCGGGTGGGGGACTTACAATGAGCAGTTCTTC. It specifies CASGWGTYNEQFF.